The entry that follows covers one T cell receptor (beta chain) sequence. The target of this receptor is not known. No base quality information exists; no much larger clone differs at one position. The source of the sample is a study of post-analysis software for immune sequencing data (dated by TCRdb to the mid-2010s). For context, the study as a whole: The recorded disease courses included relapsing-remitting, secondary progressive and progressive-relapsing multiple sclerosis, and some patients had no subtype annotation. The multiple sclerosis patient repertoires were compared with approximately 11 previously published healthy control repertoires from donors aged about 6 to 26 years. A subset of samples was prepared in parallel using single-end sample barcoding, then pooled and co-amplified after Illumina adapter ligation. Broad study findings and their caveats: When samples were clustered directly using the F measure, samples prepared in the same batch co-clustered strongly, which prompted a batch-effect correction. The control group was slightly older than the multiple sclerosis patient group. Compared with controls, multiple sclerosis patients had significantly lower normalized Chao1 diversity, a finding suggesting substantial peripheral T-cell clonal expansion. A handful of TRBV segments, including TRBV5-6, TRBV5-1 and TRBV20-1, were significantly more frequent in patients than controls.

To demonstrate the VDJtools post-analysis software, TCR beta repertoires were profiled from the peripheral blood of about 14 young patients with multiple sclerosis. Multiple sclerosis patients were children and adolescents aged about 6 to 15 years. The receptor library was made with PCR. The data were produced on an Illumina HiSeq 2500. Unique molecular identifiers were incorporated into TCR beta cDNA libraries to reduce PCR and sequencing biases. About 500,000 cDNA molecules were obtained for every 1 to 10 million input T cells, so each molecule roughly corresponded to one T cell. The patient libraries were prepared and sequenced using the same protocol as the earlier healthy control dataset. Within a given batch, samples were prepared together, multiplexed and sequenced on the same HiSeq lane. The original pipeline was this. Raw barcoded reads were processed with MIGEC, discarding single-read molecular identifier groups before consensus assembly and CDR3 extraction. Clonotype tables were post-analysed with VDJtools, and diversity was normalized by down-sampling all datasets to the smallest sample size. To correct batch-related cross-sample contamination, repertoire overlap clustering matched CDR3 amino acid sequences but not nucleotide sequences. TCRdb ran its own pipeline on the public reads, namely fastp trimming at Q25 and MiXCR clone calling, and kept in-frame beta chains. Each record represents a unique CDR3 protein, reported with the most common genes and DNA among its rows. The V and J calls and clone size are TCRdb's, not the authors'. The sample table contains 170,000 or so distinct CDR3 sequences; only one count was recorded for about 29% of them. Roughly 1.6% of the sample goes to the ten largest clones.

V was cut back by 0 bases and J by 9 bases, leaving a gap of 7 bases between them. Via the germline V gene, CDR1 is SGDLS and CDR2 YYNGEE. Measured from the cysteine to the phenylalanine, the CDR3 is 13 residues long. The CDR3 DNA has 39 bases and is translated from base 1. Specimen: blood. The V gene is TRBV9 and the J gene is TRBJ1-6; the D gene remains uncertain. This receptor was obtained from a girl between 5 and 17 years old with multiple sclerosis. The CDR3 amino acid sequence is: CASSVDRSSPLHF. The bases read TGTGCCAGCAGCGTAGATAGGTCTTCACCCCTCCACTTT.